These 3 T cell receptor beta chains share one sample of origin, sequenced in a study of T cell repertoires in ileal Crohn's disease. TCRdb's table, derived via immunoSEQ multiplex PCR, lists solely in-frame clones and lacks some. This table holds 6,500 to 10,000 clones, roughly 79% found once. The material sequenced was ileal tissue. Receptor source: an adult with Crohn's disease.

The chain combines TRBV11-2 with TRBJ2-3; tentative D call: TRBD1 (6 bases). The V gene lost 5 bases and the J gene lost 5 bases, with 14 bases spanning the gap. Germline assignment: CDR1 SGHAT and CDR2 FQNNGV. The CDR3 contains 14 residues. The CDR3 sequence: CASSLNQGIDTQYF. CDR3 sequence (DNA): TGTGCCAGCAGCCTCAATCAGGGGATAGATACGCAGTATTTT. Full variable domain (rest looked up from reference TRBV11-2 and TRBJ2-3): EAGVAQSPRYKIIEKRQSVAFWCNPISGHATLYWYQQILGQGPKLLIQFQNNGVVDDSQLPKDRFSAERLKGVDSTLKIQPAKLEDSAVYLCASSLNQGIDTQYFGPGTRLTVL.

This chain links TRBV5-1 with TRBJ2-2, with D possibly matching TRBD2 (7 bases). The CDR3 spans 14 residues. Per the germline V gene, CDR1 is SGHRS and CDR2 is YFSETQ. The ends were cut back, 4 bases at V and 4 bases at J, with 11 bases in the middle. DNA of the CDR3: TGCGCCAGCAGCCCACGGGGGGCCACCGGGGAGCTGTTTTTT. The encoded protein is CASSPRGATGELFF.

The chain joins TRBV7-3 to TRBJ1-1; D is unresolved. CDR1 and CDR2 (germline): SGHTA, FQGTGA. Trimming took off 5 bases at V and 1 base at J, with 8 bases between the two ends. The CDR3 runs 13 residues. This CDR3 reads CASSVSRNTEAFF. Written as DNA, the CDR3 is TGTGCCAGCAGCGTATCCAGGAACACTGAAGCTTTCTTT.